This T cell receptor beta chain was sequenced in a study of blood T cell repertoires in COVID-19. Study information: Both acute and convalescent COVID-19 samples were obtained from the United States, Italy and Spain. Sample material is recorded as cDNA or gDNA derived from T cells, B-cell-depleted T cells, or PBMCs.

In the authors' methods: Reference gene primer amplification gave estimated nucleated cell counts. Produced via immunoSEQ multiplex PCR; TCRdb's table is partial and in-frame only. For V, J and clone size, that table is used; D and trimming come from the DNA. The sample yields 100,000 to 150,000 clones, over 75% seen once. The material sequenced was peripheral blood. The clonotype originates from a woman at least 80 years old with acute or convalescent COVID-19.

CDR3 in DNA: TGTGCCAGCAGCGCCACAATCAGAGGAGACTCTGGAAACACCATATATTTT. Its translation: CASSATIRGDSGNTIYF. The gene calls are TRBV9 and TRBJ1-3; D is unclear. Trimming removed 3 bases from V and 0 bases from J, with 16 bases in between. Germline values: CDR1 SGDLS, CDR2 YYNGEE. The CDR3 totals 17 residues.